Shown below are 20 T cell receptor beta chains from a single sample sequenced in a study of cytomegalovirus exposure and HLA in healthy donors. With 60 Vbeta and 13 Jbeta primers, the PCR was carried out. This table comes from immunoSEQ multiplex PCR, and its TCRdb copy is limited to in-frame clones, with some not included. Its table records about 130,000 clones. The sample consisted of PBMCs. The receptor source for this set is a man aged 25 to 45 in good health and CMV-seronegative.

The chain employs TRBV9 and TRBJ2-1, with D unresolved. The CDR3 loop spans 15 amino acids. Germline CDR1 reads SGDLS; CDR2 reads YYNGEE. Trimming took off 0 bases at V and 4 bases at J, with 11 bases between the two ends. CDR3 coding DNA: TGTGCCAGCAGCGTAGACACTACCGGGTACAATGAGCAGTTCTTC. This sequence encodes CASSVDTTGYNEQFF.

The CDR3 here is CASSLGGSGTILAKNIQYF. In nucleotides, the CDR3 is TGCGCCAGCAGCTTGGGAGGGTCCGGGACTATTCTAGCCAAAAACATTCAGTACTTC. The J gene is TRBJ2-4, the V gene TRBV5-1; the match to TRBD2 covers 7 bases. The germline V gene has CDR1 SGHRS and CDR2 YFSETQ. V shed 0 bases, J shed 0 bases, and the junction held 12 bases outside the gene matches. The CDR3 spans 19 residues. The full variable domain, with the rest looked up from reference TRBV5-1 and TRBJ2-4, is KAGVTQTPRYLIKTRGQQVTLSCSPISGHRSVSWYQQTPGQGLQFLFEYFSETQRNKGNFPGRFSGRQFSNSRSEMNVSTLELGDSALYLCASSLGGSGTILAKNIQYFGAGTRLSVL.

The rearrangement uses TRBV7-9 and TRBJ1-1; tentatively, D is TRBD1 (5 bases). CDR3 length: 13 amino acids. Trimming shortened V by 4 bases and J by 3 bases, and 9 bases separated the two germline ends. From germline, CDR1 is SEHNR and CDR2 FQNEAQ (reference sequence). CDR3 sequence reads: CASSSGGYTEAFF. The CDR3 DNA reads as TGTGCCAGCAGCTCGGGGGGTTACACTGAAGCTTTCTTT.

This sequence joins TRBV7-7 and TRBJ2-1; 10 positions agree with TRBD2. Germline lookup yields CDR1 SSHAT and CDR2 FNYEAQ (reference sequence). Trimming removed 5 bases from V and 9 bases from J; junction bases left unmatched: 7. This CDR3 has 14 amino acids. The CDR3 DNA reads TGTGCCAGCAGCGCGCAGCTAGCGGGAGCTGAGCAGTTCTTC. It encodes CASSAQLAGAEQFF.

The V gene is TRBV5-1, the J gene TRBJ1-3; 7 positions agree with TRBD1. The CDR3 runs to 14 residues. J lost 4 bases, V lost 2 bases, and 3 bases had no gene match. Germline loops: CDR1 SGHRS, CDR2 YFSETQ. The CDR3 spells CASSFQTGGNTIYF. In nucleotides, the CDR3 is TGCGCCAGCAGCTTCCAGACAGGGGGAAACACCATATATTTT.

The chain has TRBV29-1 and TRBJ1-2; 7 bases are shared with TRBD1. This CDR3 has 12 residues. V lost 3 bases to trimming and J lost 8 bases; unmatched junction nucleotides: 6. CDR1 SQVTM and CDR2 ANQGSEA come from the germline V gene. Here the CDR3 DNA reads TGCAGCGTTGAGACAGGGACGGAAGGCTACACCTTC. Protein product: CSVETGTEGYTF.

The chain recombines TRBV28 with TRBJ2-7, with TRBD2 identical over 8 bases. CDR1 MDHEN and CDR2 SYDVKM come from the germline V gene. The CDR3 is 13 amino acids. Trimming took 10 bases from V and 2 from J; bases not matched to a gene: 7. This chain's CDR3 is CATRTSGTYEQYF. DNA for the CDR3: TGTGCCACCAGAACTAGCGGCACCTACGAGCAGTACTTC. The complete variable domain, with remaining parts taken from reference TRBV28 and TRBJ2-7, reads DVKVTQSSRYLVKRTGEKVFLECVQDMDHENMFWYRQDPGLGLRLIYFSYDVKMKEKGDIPEGYSVSREKKERFSLILESASTNQTSMYLCATRTSGTYEQYFGPGTRLTVT.

This chain uses TRBV7-3 with TRBJ2-3; 7 bases are shared with TRBD2. The V gene's germline CDR1 is SGHTA and CDR2 FQGTGA. V gave up 5 bases and J gave up 9 bases; unmatched junction bases: 11. There are 14 residues in the CDR3. The CDR3 bases are TGTGCCAGCAGCCTGACTAGCCGGGAAGGGACGCAGTATTTT. Its protein is CASSLTSREGTQYF.

The rearrangement uses TRBV19 and TRBJ1-5; TRBD1 matches 7 bases. Per germline, CDR1 LNHDA and CDR2 SQIVND (reference sequence). V dropped 2 bases and J dropped 4; count of bases not matched to a gene: 5. The CDR3 sequence is 15 residues long. As DNA, the CDR3 is TGTGCCAGTAGTATACAGGGGGGTGGAAATCAGCCCCAGCATTTT. Translated, it gives CASSIQGGGNQPQHF.

Here the CDR3 DNA reads TGTGCCAGCAGCCTCCCCTCGGGGGATACGCAGTATTTT. Translating it yields CASSLPSGDTQYF. The chain is built from TRBV2 and TRBJ2-3; possibly TRBD2 for D (5 bases). Germline loops: CDR1 SNHLY, CDR2 FYNNEI. V lost 6 bases and J lost 6, with 13 bases in between. The CDR3 has 13 residues. The full variable domain, in which reference TRBV2 and TRBJ2-3 provide the parts outside the CDR3, is EPEVTQTPSHQVTQMGQEVILRCVPISNHLYFYWYRQILGQKVEFLVSFYNNEISEKSEIFDDQFSVERPDGSNFTLKIRSTKLEDSAMYFCASSLPSGDTQYFGPGTRLTVL.

The V call is TRBV29-1, the J call TRBJ1-2, with 8 bases identical to TRBD1. V lost 2 bases and J lost 5; bases outside the gene matches: 4. The CDR3 spans 13 residues. The germline gives CDR1 SQVTM, CDR2 ANQGSEA. This CDR3 is CSVEQQGGYGYTF. DNA of the CDR3: TGCAGCGTTGAACAACAGGGGGGATATGGCTACACCTTC.

The chain joins TRBV15 to TRBJ1-1; D is possibly TRBD1 (5 bases). V was shortened by 0 bases and J by 1 base, with 9 bases between the two germline ends. The CDR3 is 15 amino acids. Germline lookup yields CDR1 LNHNV and CDR2 YYDKDF (reference sequence). The CDR3 bases are TGTGCCACCAGCAGAGATCGGCAGGGGAACACTGAAGCTTTCTTT. It encodes CATSRDRQGNTEAFF. The whole variable domain, filled in from reference TRBV15 and TRBJ1-1, reads DAMVIQNPRYQVTQFGKPVTLSCSQTLNHNVMYWYQQKSSQAPKLLFHYYDKDFNNEADTPDNFQSRRPNTSFCFLDIRSPGLGDTAMYLCATSRDRQGNTEAFFGQGTRLTVV.

The CDR3 DNA is TGCAGCGTTGACTCCGGGACTAGGGCGTCCGAGCAGTACTTC. It yields the protein CSVDSGTRASEQYF. The chain uses TRBV29-1 and TRBJ2-7; 8 nucleotides agree with TRBD2. With 3 bases clipped from V and 6 bases from J, the junction kept 10 bases outside the gene matches. This CDR3 is built from 14 residues. Germline CDR1 and CDR2: SQVTM and ANQGSEA.

The chain couples TRBV28 to TRBJ1-2; maybe TRBD1 (5 bases). Germline values: CDR1 MDHEN, CDR2 SYDVKM. There are 11 residues in the CDR3. Trimming took 5 bases from V and 7 from J, leaving 8 bases between them. CDR3 nucleotides: TGTGCCAGCAGTGCACAGGCTGGCTACACCTTC. As protein: CASSAQAGYTF.

V usage is TRBV6-1 and J usage is TRBJ2-5; D might be TRBD2 (5 bases). With 5 bases removed from V and 4 bases from J, the gap between germline ends came to 14 bases. This CDR3 region has 14 residues. Looked up from germline, CDR1 is MNHNS and CDR2 is SASEGT. Here the CDR3 DNA reads TGTGCCAGCAGTCAAAGCGGAGTCGGAGAGACCCAGTACTTC. Translation gives CASSQSGVGETQYF.

This clone is medium-sized by frequency. The V and J genes are TRBV19 and TRBJ1-4, with 8 bases matching TRBD1. Unmatched junction bases numbered 10, after V lost 7 bases and J lost 3 bases. Germline lookup yields CDR1 LNHDA and CDR2 SQIVND (reference sequence). This CDR3 spans 16 amino acids. CDR3 DNA sequence: TGTGCCAGTACTATCCAATGGGGACAGGCTAATGAAAAACTGTTTTTT. It yields the protein CASTIQWGQANEKLFF.

V gene TRBV18 combines with J gene TRBJ1-1; the D gene is possibly TRBD1 (5 bases). The ends were cut back, 2 bases at V and 4 bases at J, with 14 bases in the middle. Germline CDR1 is KGHSH and CDR2 is LQKENI. This CDR3 has 15 residues. DNA of the CDR3: TGTGCCAGCTCACCAGGGCCGGGACTTTCCACTGAAGCTTTCTTT. Residues: CASSPGPGLSTEAFF.

The chain employs TRBV5-5 and TRBJ2-3, with D possibly matching TRBD1 (6 bases). Per the germline V gene, CDR1 is SGHKS and CDR2 is YYEKEE (reference sequence). The V and J ends lost 4 bases and 2 bases respectively, with 14 bases between them. This CDR3 contains 15 residues. The CDR3 protein is CASSPGAIDTDTQYF. CDR3 in DNA: TGTGCCAGCAGCCCAGGGGCTATCGACACAGATACGCAGTATTTT.

The CDR3 is CASSQGGRLGGNQPQHF. CDR3 DNA sequence: TGTGCCAGCAGCCAAGGGGGCAGACTCGGCGGCAATCAGCCCCAGCATTTT. The rearrangement joins TRBV14 to TRBJ1-5; perhaps TRBD1 as D (5 bases). Germline lookup yields CDR1 SGHDN and CDR2 FVKESK. Trimming took off 1 base at V and 2 bases at J, with 15 bases between the two ends. The CDR3 consists of 17 residues.

The chain combines TRBV6-6 with TRBJ2-5; 7 bases map to TRBD1. Matching the DNA end better, TRBJ2-7 makes the J call doubtful. There are 15 residues in the CDR3. CDR1 and CDR2 (germline): MNHNY, SVGAGI (reference sequence). CDR3 amino acids: CASSSPDRSTYEQYF. CDR3 in DNA: TGTGCCAGCAGTTCCCCGGACAGGTCCACCTACGAGCAGTACTTC.